These 31 T cell receptor beta chains share one sample of origin, sequenced in a study of blood T cells in healthy people across ages. A J-beta primer mix and a sample-barcoded 5' primer were used in a second PCR of about 7 to 12 cycles. MiXCR, applied by TCRdb to the 5' RACE reads, yields one record per CDR3 protein. The profile shows roughly 1,300,000 distinct CDR3 sequences, approximately 59% of them singletons. Sequenced: blood. The source is a man between 18 and 35 years old in good health.

This rearrangement joins TRBV7-6 to TRBJ2-1; D gene ambiguous. This CDR3 region has 17 residues. CDR1 and CDR2 from the germline V gene are SGHVS and FNYEAQ. V was cut by 5 bases and J by 0 bases, with 17 bases left in between. CDR3 in amino acids: CASSPMRSTGSYNEQFF. CDR3 nucleotide sequence: TGTGCCAGCAGCCCCATGCGCTCCACCGGCTCCTACAATGAGCAGTTCTTC.

The V and J genes are TRBV25-1 and TRBJ2-3, with unresolved D. V was pared by 6 bases and J by 4 bases, with 17 bases between. Germline CDR1 MGHDK, CDR2 SYGVNS. The CDR3 is 15 amino acids. The CDR3 coding sequence is TGTGCCAGCAGCCCGTCCCTCCCAGCCCCAGATACGCAGTATTTT. It specifies CASSPSLPAPDTQYF.

This clonotype was found a few times. V and J are TRBV29-1 and TRBJ2-7, with D possibly being TRBD1 (6 bases). V lost 5 bases and J 1 base, leaving 12 bases between the germline ends. Germline-derived CDR1 and CDR2 are SQVTM and ANQGSEA. The CDR3 contains 13 residues. In nucleotides, the CDR3 is TGCAGCGTTAGGGCAGGGGAGTCCTACGAGCAGTACTTC. Amino acids: CSVRAGESYEQYF.

This clonotype has more than one count but fewer than ten. V gene TRBV29-1 combines with J gene TRBJ2-1, with TRBD1 matching 12 bases. The CDR3 totals 14 residues. Germline values: CDR1 SQVTM, CDR2 ANQGSEA. Trimming cost V 5 bases and J 4 bases; bases outside gene matches: 3. CDR3 residues: CSVQGQGAYNEQFF. The CDR3 DNA sequence: TGCAGCGTTCAGGGACAGGGGGCTTACAATGAGCAGTTCTTC.

Note on this clonotype: One end of the junction is discordant with germline, which a read error may explain. The V and J genes are TRBV12-3 or TRBV12-4 and TRBJ1-1, with unresolved D. The CDR3 covers 12 residues. Written as DNA, the CDR3 is TGTGCCAGCAGCTCAATAGGACCTGAGGCTTTCTTT. This sequence encodes CASSSIGPEAFF.

This chain uses TRBV7-9 with TRBJ2-4; D call uncertain. Germline assignment: CDR1 SEHNR and CDR2 FQNEAQ (reference sequence). CDR3 length equals 11 residues. V gave up 4 bases and J gave up 13 bases, with 11 bases separating them. CDR3 DNA: TGTGCCAGCAGCTCCGACTTAGAGCAGTACTTC. Protein: CASSSDLEQYF.

The chain joins TRBV27 to TRBJ1-1; TRBD1 matches 12 bases. The CDR3 totals 19 residues. V was pared by 6 bases and J by 6 bases, with 20 bases of the junction left unmatched. The germline V gene encodes CDR1 MNHEY and CDR2 SMNVEV (reference sequence). CDR3 bases: TGTGCCAGCAGCCCGACTCCCGGGACAGGGGGCCGGGGGCCAGCTGAAGCTTTCTTT. This translates into CASSPTPGTGGRGPAEAFF.

This rearrangement joins TRBV7-6 to TRBJ2-7; the D is unclear. CDR1 and CDR2 from the germline V gene are SGHVS and FNYEAQ. The CDR3 spans 14 residues. The ends were cut back, 5 bases at V and 3 bases at J, with 14 bases in the middle. CDR3 bases: TGTGCCAGCAGCCATTCCGAGGCCGACTACGAGCAGTACTTC. The encoded protein is CASSHSEADYEQYF.

The table lists this clonotype with a few counts. The V gene is TRBV5-1, the J gene TRBJ2-7; the D is unclear. Germline CDR1 and CDR2: SGHRS and YFSETQ. The CDR3 is 14 amino acids. V was shortened by 4 bases and J by 5 bases, with 16 bases between the two germline ends. CDR3 DNA: TGCGCCAGCAGCAGCCAGTTGATACCTAACGAGCAGTACTTC. Residues: CASSSQLIPNEQYF.

The chain has TRBV29-1 and TRBJ1-2; possible D gene TRBD1, 6 bases. V shed 0 bases and J shed 7 bases, with 12 bases lying between them. The V gene's germline CDR1 is SQVTM and CDR2 ANQGSEA. The CDR3 covers 13 residues. The CDR3 DNA is TGCAGCGTTGAAGATCCAGGGGAGAGTGGCTACACCTTC. It codes for CSVEDPGESGYTF.

This clonotype appeared a few times. This rearrangement joins TRBV27 to TRBJ1-1; TRBD1 matches 7 bases. Germline loops: CDR1 MNHEY, CDR2 SMNVEV (reference sequence). Trimming at V came to 1 base and at J to 2 bases, leaving 7 bases not matched to a gene. CDR3 length: 16 residues. CDR3 residues: CASSLFAGGSNTEAFF. CDR3 DNA: TGTGCCAGCAGTTTATTTGCAGGGGGGTCCAACACTGAAGCTTTCTTT.

This clonotype was counted a few times. This rearrangement joins TRBV6-6 to TRBJ2-7, with unresolved D. The CDR3 runs 15 residues. Germline V lookup: CDR1 MNHNY, CDR2 SVGAGI (reference sequence). V was pared by 5 bases and J by 0 bases, with 14 bases between. Here the CDR3 reads CASSPSVQSSYEQYF. The CDR3 bases are TGTGCCAGCAGTCCAAGCGTCCAGAGCTCCTACGAGCAGTACTTC.

The rearrangement links TRBV9 to TRBJ2-1; possible D gene TRBD2, 6 bases. The CDR3 is 11 residues long. With 5 bases removed from V and 15 bases from J, the gap between germline ends came to 15 bases. CDR1 and CDR2 (germline): SGDLS, YYNGEE. Here the CDR3 DNA reads TGTGCCAGCAGTACTGGGACTTCGCGGTTCTTC. Its translation: CASSTGTSRFF.

The rearrangement uses TRBV27 and TRBJ2-7; the D call may be TRBD1 or TRBD2 (5 bases each). Trimming stripped 0 bases from V and 5 bases from J, with 20 bases between. Looked up from germline, CDR1 is MNHEY and CDR2 is SMNVEV (reference sequence). The CDR3 totals 17 residues. CDR3 nucleotide sequence: TGTGCCAGCAGTTTATCCGGCGGATGGGTGGGGGACCACGAGCAGTACTTC. Translation gives CASSLSGGWVGDHEQYF.

The rearrangement uses TRBV6-1 and TRBJ1-1; TRBD1 matches at 8 bases. CDR3 length: 17 amino acids. With 6 bases clipped from V and 1 base from J, the junction kept 13 bases outside the gene matches. Germline V gives CDR1 MNHNS, CDR2 SASEGT. The chain's CDR3 is CASRAWDRYPTNTEAFF. The CDR3 bases are TGTGCCAGCAGGGCCTGGGACAGGTACCCAACGAACACTGAAGCTTTCTTT.

The rearrangement joins TRBV10-2 to TRBJ1-2; D ambiguous. Looked up from germline, CDR1 is WSHSY and CDR2 is SAAADI. Trimming removed 4 bases at V and 1 base at J, with 7 bases between. This CDR3 has 13 residues. CDR3 loop: CASSVEYNYGYTF. Here the CDR3 DNA reads TGCGCCAGCAGTGTTGAGTATAACTATGGCTACACCTTC.

This clonotype turned up a few times. This chain joins TRBV2 and TRBJ1-1, with D perhaps matching TRBD1 (6 bases). Trimming left V 7 bases short and J 4 bases short, with 13 bases between. The CDR3 has 13 residues. The germline V gene encodes CDR1 SNHLY and CDR2 FYNNEI. This chain's CDR3 is CASNPLGATEAFF. The CDR3 nucleotides read TGTGCCAGCAACCCCCTGGGGGCCACTGAAGCTTTCTTT.

The chain uses TRBV7-8 and TRBJ2-1, with D uncertain. The CDR3 contains 15 residues. V lost 4 bases, J lost 9 bases, and 19 bases lay in between. Per the germline V gene, CDR1 is SGHVS and CDR2 is FQNEAQ. The CDR3 sequence: CASSSADPSYSEQFF. Written as DNA, the CDR3 is TGTGCCAGCAGCTCCGCAGACCCAAGCTATTCTGAGCAGTTCTTC.

This clonotype was seen only a few times. J is TRBJ1-4 and V is TRBV7-9; 9 bases map to TRBD1. CDR3 length: 15 residues. Germline CDR1 and CDR2: SEHNR and FQNEAQ (reference sequence). The ends lost 5 bases at V and 7 bases at J; junction bases unmatched: 8. The CDR3 loop reads CASSARDREGEKLFF. As DNA, the CDR3 is TGTGCCAGCAGCGCCCGGGACAGGGAAGGTGAAAAACTGTTTTTT.

This clonotype was seen a few times. The J gene is TRBJ2-4, the V gene TRBV29-1, with D possibly being TRBD1 (5 bases). With the DNA end fitting TRBJ2-7 better, the J assignment may be wrong. CDR1 and CDR2 from the germline V gene are SQVTM and ANQGSEA. The CDR3 is 16 amino acids. The CDR3 DNA follows: TGCAGCGTTGTATACTTATTGCCAGGGAAGCGAGGCGAGCAGTACTTC. This sequence encodes CSVVYLLPGKRGEQYF.

The chain uses TRBV29-1 and TRBJ1-2, with D possibly being TRBD1 (5 bases). CDR1 is SQVTM and CDR2 is ANQGSEA in the germline V gene. V gave up 8 bases and J gave up 6 bases, with 13 bases separating them. CDR3 length: 11 amino acids. The CDR3 DNA reads as TGCAGCACCAGTGGGGGGAATGGCTACACCTTC. Translated: CSTSGGNGYTF. The full variable domain, in which reference TRBV29-1 and TRBJ1-2 provide the parts outside the CDR3, is SAVISQKPSRDICQRGTSLTIQCQVDSQVTMMFWYRQQPGQSLTLIATANQGSEATYESGFVIDKFPISRPNLTFSTLTVSNMSPEDSSIYLCSTSGGNGYTFGSGTRLTVV.

The chain joins TRBV7-9 to TRBJ2-3, with D maybe TRBD1 (5 bases). Germline values: CDR1 SEHNR, CDR2 FQNEAQ (reference sequence). V dropped 2 bases and J dropped 2 bases, with 14 bases sitting between them. CDR3 length: 16 residues. CDR3 sequence (DNA): TGTGCCAGCAGCTTACTGGGGCAGTCCCCCACAGATACGCAGTATTTT. This sequence encodes CASSLLGQSPTDTQYF.

The CDR3 spells CSVDWGQRNTEAFF. The CDR3, as DNA: TGCAGCGTTGATTGGGGACAGAGGAACACTGAAGCTTTCTTT. V and J are TRBV29-1 and TRBJ1-1; TRBD1 matches 7 bases. Germline lookup yields CDR1 SQVTM and CDR2 ANQGSEA. V lost 3 bases to trimming and J lost 1 base; unmatched junction nucleotides: 5. CDR3 size: 14 residues.

Written as DNA, the CDR3 is TGTGCCAGCAGCCGACAAAGAGACTATGAAAAACTGTTTTTT. As protein: CASSRQRDYEKLFF. This rearrangement joins TRBV3-1 to TRBJ1-4; D not certain. V was pared by 4 bases and J by 6 bases, with 12 bases between. The V gene's germline CDR1 is LGHDT and CDR2 YNNKEL (reference sequence). CDR3 size: 14 residues.

A single count supports this clonotype. V gene TRBV7-9 combines with J gene TRBJ1-1; D gene ambiguous. CDR1 and CDR2 from the germline V gene are SEHNR and FQNEAQ (reference sequence). Trimming removed 2 bases from V and 2 bases from J, with 9 bases in between. The CDR3 extends over 14 amino acids. The CDR3 spells CASSLRVDNTEAFF. CDR3 in DNA: TGTGCCAGCAGCTTACGAGTGGATAACACTGAAGCTTTCTTT. The full variable domain, its missing parts supplied by reference TRBV7-9 and TRBJ1-1, is DTGVSQNPRHKITKRGQNVTFRCDPISEHNRLYWYRQTLGQGPEFLTYFQNEAQLEKSRLLSDRFSAERPKGSFSTLEIQRTEQGDSAMYLCASSLRVDNTEAFFGQGTRLTVV.

This clonotype was seen a single time. V usage is TRBV28 and J usage is TRBJ2-7, with D perhaps matching TRBD1 (5 bases). Germline V gene data show CDR1 as MDHEN and CDR2 as SYDVKM. The CDR3 runs 14 residues. V lost 8 bases and J lost 2, with 16 bases in between. CDR3 region: CASGTGRAAYEQYF. The CDR3 coding sequence is TGTGCCAGCGGTACAGGCAGGGCCGCCTACGAGCAGTACTTC. The full variable domain, its missing parts supplied by reference TRBV28 and TRBJ2-7, is DVKVTQSSRYLVKRTGEKVFLECVQDMDHENMFWYRQDPGLGLRLIYFSYDVKMKEKGDIPEGYSVSREKKERFSLILESASTNQTSMYLCASGTGRAAYEQYFGPGTRLTVT.

This clonotype has only a few counts. This sequence joins TRBV25-1 and TRBJ1-4; D not certain. V was cut by 5 bases and J by 8 bases, with 12 bases left in between. CDR1 and CDR2 (germline): MGHDK, SYGVNS. The CDR3 has 13 amino acids. This CDR3 reads CASSPPQREKLFF. CDR3 DNA sequence: TGTGCCAGCAGTCCCCCCCAGCGGGAAAAACTGTTTTTT. The full variable domain, with the rest looked up from reference TRBV25-1 and TRBJ1-4, is EADIYQTPRYLVIGTGKKITLECSQTMGHDKMYWYQQDPGMELHLIHYSYGVNSTEKGDLSSESTVSRIRTEHFPLTLESARPSHTSQYLCASSPPQREKLFFGSGTQLSVL.

V usage is TRBV7-9 and J usage is TRBJ2-5; 7 bases are shared with TRBD1. J was trimmed by 7 bases and V by 5 bases; bases with no gene match: 7. This CDR3 has 13 amino acids. Germline lookup yields CDR1 SEHNR and CDR2 FQNEAQ (reference sequence). DNA for the CDR3: TGTGCCAGCAGCCGGGACAGCCAATGGACCCAGTACTTC. It encodes CASSRDSQWTQYF. Together with reference TRBV7-9 and TRBJ2-5, the CDR3 gives the full variable domain: DTGVSQNPRHKITKRGQNVTFRCDPISEHNRLYWYRQTLGQGPEFLTYFQNEAQLEKSRLLSDRFSAERPKGSFSTLEIQRTEQGDSAMYLCASSRDSQWTQYFGPGTRLLVL.

There are a few counts of this clonotype. V gene TRBV28 combines with J gene TRBJ2-5; 9 bases agree with TRBD1. Germline V gene sequence: CDR1 MDHEN, CDR2 SYDVKM. The CDR3 is made up of 15 amino acids. V trimming: 4 bases; J trimming: 3 bases; junction bases outside the gene matches: 6. The chain's CDR3 is CASSYPRTGEETQYF. CDR3 coding DNA: TGTGCCAGCAGTTATCCTCGGACAGGGGAAGAGACCCAGTACTTC.

The sample holds a few counts of this clonotype. This sequence joins TRBV4-3 and TRBJ2-5; tentative D call: TRBD2 (5 bases). Looked up from germline, CDR1 is LGHNA and CDR2 is YSLEER. The CDR3 length is 14 residues. Between the trimmed V and J ends, which lost 5 bases and 1 base, there was a span of 11 bases. The CDR3 is CASSSGLLQETQYF. The CDR3 DNA reads TGCGCCAGCAGCAGTGGACTTCTCCAAGAGACCCAGTACTTC.

This sequence joins TRBV7-6 and TRBJ2-5, with TRBD2 matching 7 bases. The CDR3 consists of 15 residues. J gave up 5 bases and V 2 bases, and 8 bases lay outside the gene matches. The germline V gene encodes CDR1 SGHVS and CDR2 FNYEAQ. The CDR3 nucleotides read TGTGCCAGCAGCTTAATGGGAGGGGTTCTGGAGACCCAGTACTTC. It encodes CASSLMGGVLETQYF.